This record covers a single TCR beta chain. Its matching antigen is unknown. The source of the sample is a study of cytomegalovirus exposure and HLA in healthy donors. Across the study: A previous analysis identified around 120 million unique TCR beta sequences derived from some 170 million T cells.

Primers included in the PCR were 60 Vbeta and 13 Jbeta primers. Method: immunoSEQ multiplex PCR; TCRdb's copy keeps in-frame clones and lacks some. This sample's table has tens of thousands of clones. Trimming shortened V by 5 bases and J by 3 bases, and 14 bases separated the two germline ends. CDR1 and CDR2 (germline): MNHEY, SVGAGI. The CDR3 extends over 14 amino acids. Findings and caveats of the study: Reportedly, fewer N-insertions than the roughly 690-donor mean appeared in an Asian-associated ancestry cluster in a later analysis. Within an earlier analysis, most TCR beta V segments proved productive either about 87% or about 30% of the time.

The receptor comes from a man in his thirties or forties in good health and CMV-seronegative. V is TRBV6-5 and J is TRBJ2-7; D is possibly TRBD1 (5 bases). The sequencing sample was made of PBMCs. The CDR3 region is CASSPQGEVYEQYF. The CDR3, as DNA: TGTGCCAGCAGTCCCCAAGGGGAAGTCTACGAGCAGTACTTC.